This TCR beta chain was profiled in a study of vaccination and CD4 T cells after COVID-19. Treatment defined: approximately nine-day PBMC culture with coronavirus spike peptide pools or control peptides (ViraFEST assay). Sequencing of the DNA from cultured CD4+ T cells was carried out with the Oncomine TCR Beta short-read assay. The source of extracted genomic DNA was cultured CD4+ T cells. Each CDR3 protein is one row after TCRdb ran MiXCR on the PCR reads. The profile shows fewer than 20,000 distinct CDR3 sequences, 45% to 55% of them singletons. Points from the study as a whole: Median about 90% of reactive clones detected in convalescent patients emerged only post-vaccination.

This CDR3 region has 14 residues. V lost 2 bases to trimming and J lost 6 bases, with 13 bases between them. As regards this clonotype: Its matching antigen is unknown.

V usage is TRBV12-3 or TRBV12-4 and J usage is TRBJ1-2, with unresolved D. The sample was CD4+ T cells from blood, cultured in vitro, taken before SARS-CoV-2 vaccination. The TCR was taken from a human donor who had recovered from COVID-19. CDR3 residues: CASSLSAQQHGYTF. CDR3 sequence (DNA): TGTGCCAGCAGTTTATCGGCGCAGCAGCATGGCTACACCTTC.